Listed here are 6 T cell receptor beta chains from one sample, sequenced in a study of T cell repertoires in aging, cancer and after chemotherapy. TCR beta rearrangements were amplified from peripheral blood genomic DNA. Multiplex touch-down PCR with TRB-A/B primers amplified rearranged V-D-J TRB sequences. A single record per CDR3 protein comes from TCRdb applying MiXCR to the multiplex PCR reads. The sample has thousands of distinct CDR3 sequences, 20% to 30% seen once. The sequenced sample was blood. The receptors come from a human donor with a blood cancer. The donor label of this sample is uncertain.

The CDR3 protein is CASKAYPEETQYF. The CDR3, as DNA: TGTGCCAGCAAGGCCTACCCCGAGGAGACCCAGTACTTC. The V and J genes are TRBV7-9 and TRBJ2-5; D is unresolved. V lost 7 bases, J lost 5 bases, and 14 bases lay in between. The V gene's germline CDR1 is SEHNR and CDR2 FQNEAQ (reference sequence). The CDR3 runs to 13 residues. Together with reference TRBV7-9 and TRBJ2-5, the CDR3 gives the full variable domain: DTGVSQNPRHKITKRGQNVTFRCDPISEHNRLYWYRQTLGQGPEFLTYFQNEAQLEKSRLLSDRFSAERPKGSFSTLEIQRTEQGDSAMYLCASKAYPEETQYFGPGTRLLVL.

This clonotype was seen only a few times. The rearrangement uses TRBV5-4 and TRBJ1-3, with TRBD1 matching over 9 bases. CDR3 length equals 15 residues. The junction had 7 bases not matched to a gene; V was cut back by 3 bases and J by 6 bases. Per the germline V gene, CDR1 is SGHNT and CDR2 is YYREEE (reference sequence). The CDR3 DNA sequence: TGTGCCAGCAGCTACGGGACAGGGCCCTTAAACACCATATATTTT. Encoded protein: CASSYGTGPLNTIYF.

The V gene is TRBV5-1, the J gene TRBJ2-1; 10 bases agree with TRBD2. The V gene end was trimmed by 5 bases and the J gene end by 0 bases; junction bases not matched to a gene: 2. Germline V CDR1 and CDR2: SGHRS, YFSETQ. This CDR3 contains 15 residues. The CDR3 here is CASRSSGSSYNEQFF. CDR3 in DNA: TGCGCCAGCAGGTCTAGCGGGAGCTCCTACAATGAGCAGTTCTTC. The full variable domain, in which reference TRBV5-1 and TRBJ2-1 provide the parts outside the CDR3, is KAGVTQTPRYLIKTRGQQVTLSCSPISGHRSVSWYQQTPGQGLQFLFEYFSETQRNKGNFPGRFSGRQFSNSRSEMNVSTLELGDSALYLCASRSSGSSYNEQFFGPGTRLTVL.

This clonotype came up many times. The chain links TRBV12-3 or TRBV12-4 to TRBJ1-2; no reliable D call. Trimming took off 7 bases at V and 2 bases at J, with 11 bases between the two ends. The CDR3 is 13 residues long. The CDR3 region is CASTPEVNYGYTF. CDR3 in DNA: TGTGCCAGCACACCGGAGGTAAACTATGGCTACACCTTC.

This clonotype is labeled medium-sized. The rearrangement links TRBV19 to TRBJ2-7; a possible D gene is TRBD2 (6 bases). The V gene's germline CDR1 is LNHDA and CDR2 SQIVND (reference sequence). This CDR3 contains 14 residues. The V gene lost 7 bases and the J gene lost 1 base, with 14 bases spanning the gap. The CDR3 loop reads CASNSGRRSYEQYF. The CDR3 bases are TGTGCCAGTAACTCCGGGAGAAGGTCCTACGAGCAGTACTTC.

J is TRBJ1-5 and V is TRBV19; TRBD1 aligns across 12 bases. Germline trimming cut 3 bases from V and 5 bases from J; bases unmatched to any gene: 14. This CDR3 is built from 19 residues. CDR1 LNHDA and CDR2 SQIVND come from the germline V gene (reference sequence). The chain's CDR3 is CASSIIANWGQGADQPQHF. The CDR3 DNA is TGTGCCAGTAGTATCATCGCTAATTGGGGACAGGGGGCGGATCAGCCCCAGCATTTT.